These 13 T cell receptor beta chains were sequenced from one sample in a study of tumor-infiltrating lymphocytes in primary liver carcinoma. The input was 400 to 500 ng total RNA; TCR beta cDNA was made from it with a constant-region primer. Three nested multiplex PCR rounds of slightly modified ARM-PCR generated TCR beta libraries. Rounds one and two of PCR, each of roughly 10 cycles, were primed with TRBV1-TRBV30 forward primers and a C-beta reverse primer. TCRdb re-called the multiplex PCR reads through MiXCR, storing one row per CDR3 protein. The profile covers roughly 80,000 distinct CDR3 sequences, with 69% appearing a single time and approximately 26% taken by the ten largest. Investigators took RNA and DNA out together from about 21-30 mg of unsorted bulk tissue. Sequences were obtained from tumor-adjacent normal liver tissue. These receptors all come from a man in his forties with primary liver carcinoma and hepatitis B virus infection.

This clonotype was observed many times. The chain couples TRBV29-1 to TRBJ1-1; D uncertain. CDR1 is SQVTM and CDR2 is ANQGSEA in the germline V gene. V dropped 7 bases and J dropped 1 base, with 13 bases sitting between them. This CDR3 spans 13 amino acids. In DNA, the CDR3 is TGCAGCGCTCAGAGCCAGAAGAACACTGAAGCTTTCTTT. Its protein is CSAQSQKNTEAFF.

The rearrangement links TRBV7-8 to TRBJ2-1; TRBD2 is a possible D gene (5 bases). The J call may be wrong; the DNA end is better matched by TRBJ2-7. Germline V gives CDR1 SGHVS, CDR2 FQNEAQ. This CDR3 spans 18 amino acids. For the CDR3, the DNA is TGTGCCAGCAGCCTGCTTGGAGGCTCAGCGGTCTCCTATAATGAGCAGTACTTC. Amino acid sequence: CASSLLGGSAVSYNEQYF.

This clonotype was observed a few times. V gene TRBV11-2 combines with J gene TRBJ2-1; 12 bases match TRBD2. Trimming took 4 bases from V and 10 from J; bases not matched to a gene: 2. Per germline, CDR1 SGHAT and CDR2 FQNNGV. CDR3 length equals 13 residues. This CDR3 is CASSWTSGAEQFF. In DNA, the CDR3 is TGTGCCAGCAGCTGGACTAGCGGGGCAGAGCAGTTCTTC.

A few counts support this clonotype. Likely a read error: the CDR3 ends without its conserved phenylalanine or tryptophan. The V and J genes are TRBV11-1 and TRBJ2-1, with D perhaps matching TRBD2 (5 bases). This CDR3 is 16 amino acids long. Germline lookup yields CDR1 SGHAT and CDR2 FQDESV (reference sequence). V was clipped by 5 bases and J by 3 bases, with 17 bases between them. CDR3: CASSPGSSEIYNEQFS. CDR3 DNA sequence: TGTGCCAGCAGCCCAGGCAGTAGCGAGATCTACAATGAGCAGTTCTCC.

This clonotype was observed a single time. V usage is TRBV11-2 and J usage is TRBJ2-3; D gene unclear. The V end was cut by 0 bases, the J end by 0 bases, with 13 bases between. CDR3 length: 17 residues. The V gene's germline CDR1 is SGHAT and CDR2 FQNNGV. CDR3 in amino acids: CASSLDQVETSTDTQYF. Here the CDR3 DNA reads TGTGCCAGCAGCTTAGATCAGGTGGAGACTAGCACAGATACGCAGTATTTT.

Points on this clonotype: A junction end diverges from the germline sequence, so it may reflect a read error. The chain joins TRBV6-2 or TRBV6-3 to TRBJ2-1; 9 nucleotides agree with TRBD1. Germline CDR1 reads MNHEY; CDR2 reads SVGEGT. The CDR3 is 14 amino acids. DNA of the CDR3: TGTGACAGCAGCCATGGACAGGGGTGGAGTGAGCAGTTCTTC. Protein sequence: CDSSHGQGWSEQFF.

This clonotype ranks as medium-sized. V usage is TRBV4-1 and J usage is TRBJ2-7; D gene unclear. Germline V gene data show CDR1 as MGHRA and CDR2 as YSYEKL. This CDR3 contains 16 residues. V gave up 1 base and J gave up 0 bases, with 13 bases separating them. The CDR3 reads CASSQAKQASSYEQYF. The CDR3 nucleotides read TGCGCCAGCAGCCAAGCGAAGCAGGCGAGCTCCTACGAGCAGTACTTC.

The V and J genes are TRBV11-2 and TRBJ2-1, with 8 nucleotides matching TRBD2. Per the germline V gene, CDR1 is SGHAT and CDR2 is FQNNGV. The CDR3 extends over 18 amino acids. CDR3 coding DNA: TGTGTCATCAGCTTATGGCCCGGGGCGGGAGGCCCCTACAATGAGCAGTTCTTC. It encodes CVISLWPGAGGPYNEQFF.

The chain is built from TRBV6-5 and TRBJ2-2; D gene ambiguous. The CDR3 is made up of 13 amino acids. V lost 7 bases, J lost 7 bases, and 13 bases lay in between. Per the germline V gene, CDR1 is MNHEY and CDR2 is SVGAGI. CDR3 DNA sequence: TGTGCCAGCAATGGCAACGGCGACGGGGAGCTGTTTTTT. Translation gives CASNGNGDGELFF.

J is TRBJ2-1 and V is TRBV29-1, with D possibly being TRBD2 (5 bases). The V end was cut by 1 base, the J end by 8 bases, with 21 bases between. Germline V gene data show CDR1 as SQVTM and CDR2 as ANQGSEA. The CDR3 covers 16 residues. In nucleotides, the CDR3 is TGCAGCGTTGAAGCCGGACGGGGAAAAGGATACCATGAGCAGTTCTTC. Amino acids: CSVEAGRGKGYHEQFF.

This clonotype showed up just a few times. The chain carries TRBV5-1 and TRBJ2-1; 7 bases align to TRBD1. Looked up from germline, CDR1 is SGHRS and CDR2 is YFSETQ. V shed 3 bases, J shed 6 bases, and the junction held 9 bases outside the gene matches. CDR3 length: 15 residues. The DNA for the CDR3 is TGCGCCAGCAGCTGGACCGGGACAGACTGCAATGAGCAGTTCTTC. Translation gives CASSWTGTDCNEQFF.

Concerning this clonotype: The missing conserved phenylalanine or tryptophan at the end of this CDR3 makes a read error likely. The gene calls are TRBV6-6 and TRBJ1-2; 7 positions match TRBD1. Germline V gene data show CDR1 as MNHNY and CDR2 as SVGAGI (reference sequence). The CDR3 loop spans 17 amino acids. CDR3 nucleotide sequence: TGTGCCTGCAGTGGGGGCCCCGGGACAGCTTCTAACTTTGGCTACACCCTC. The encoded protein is CACSGGPGTASNFGYTL.

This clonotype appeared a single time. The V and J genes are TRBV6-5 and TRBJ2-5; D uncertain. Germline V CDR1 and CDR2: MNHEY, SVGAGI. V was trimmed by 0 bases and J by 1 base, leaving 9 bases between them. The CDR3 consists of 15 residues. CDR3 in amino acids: CASSYSGWCQETQYF. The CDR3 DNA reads TGTGCCAGCAGTTACTCCGGGTGGTGCCAAGAGACCCAGTACTTC.